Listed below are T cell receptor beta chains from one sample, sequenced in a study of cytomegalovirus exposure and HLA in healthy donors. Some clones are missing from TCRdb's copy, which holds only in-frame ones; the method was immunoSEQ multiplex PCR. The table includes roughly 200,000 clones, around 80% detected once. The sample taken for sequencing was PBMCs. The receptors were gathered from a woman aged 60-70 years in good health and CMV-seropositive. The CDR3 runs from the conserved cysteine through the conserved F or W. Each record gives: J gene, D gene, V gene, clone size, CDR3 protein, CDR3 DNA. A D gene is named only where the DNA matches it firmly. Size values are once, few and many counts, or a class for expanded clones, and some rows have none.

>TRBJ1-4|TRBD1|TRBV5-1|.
CASSFDRGRQGKLFF
TGCGCCAGCAGCTTTGACAGGGGGCGCCAGGGAAAACTGTTTTTT
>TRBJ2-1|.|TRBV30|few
CAWTLARGNEQFF
TGTGCCTGGACCCTAGCCAGGGGCAATGAGCAGTTCTTC
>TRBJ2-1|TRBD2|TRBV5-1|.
CASSLASGGALNEQFF
TGCGCCAGCAGCTTGGCTTCCGGGGGGGCCCTCAATGAGCAGTTCTTC
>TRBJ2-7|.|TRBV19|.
CASSVGGMNSYEQYF
TGTGCCAGTAGTGTGGGAGGCATGAACTCCTACGAGCAGTACTTC
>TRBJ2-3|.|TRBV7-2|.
CASSLNAGSVTDTQYF
TGTGCCAGCAGCTTAAACGCGGGGAGTGTCACAGATACGCAGTATTTT
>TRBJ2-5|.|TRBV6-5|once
CASSTAGGLEETQYF
TGTGCCAGCAGTACGGCCGGAGGGCTCGAAGAGACCCAGTACTTC
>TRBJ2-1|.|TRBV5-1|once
CASSLGPGSEQFF
TGCGCCAGCAGCTTAGGACCGGGGAGTGAGCAGTTCTTC
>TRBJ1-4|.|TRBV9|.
CASSSREGSEKLFF
TGTGCCAGCAGCTCACGAGAGGGCAGCGAAAAACTGTTTTTT
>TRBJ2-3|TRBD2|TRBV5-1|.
CASSPQAGTDTQYF
TGCGCCAGCAGCCCTCAAGCGGGGACAGATACGCAGTATTTT
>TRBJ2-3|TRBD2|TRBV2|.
CASRQAGGAVDTQYF
TGTGCCAGCAGACAAGCGGGGGGGGCGGTAGATACGCAGTATTTT
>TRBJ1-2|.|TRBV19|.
CASSIGGTGENYGYTF
TGTGCCAGTAGTATAGGAGGGACGGGAGAAAACTATGGCTACACCTTC
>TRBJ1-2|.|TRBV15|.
CATSRDLGPDGYTF
TGTGCCACCAGCAGAGACCTGGGCCCCGATGGCTACACCTTC
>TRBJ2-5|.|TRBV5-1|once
CASSYRDQETQYF
TGCGCCAGCAGCTACAGGGACCAAGAGACCCAGTACTTC
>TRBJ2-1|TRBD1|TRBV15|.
CATSRDRRQGNSYNEQFF
TGTGCCACCAGCAGAGATCGCCGACAGGGAAACTCCTACAATGAGCAGTTCTTC
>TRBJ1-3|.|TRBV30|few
CAWRQFSGNTIYF
TGTGCCTGGAGACAGTTCTCTGGAAACACCATATATTTT
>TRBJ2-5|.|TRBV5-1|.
CASSLVRGNQETQYF
TGCGCCAGCAGCTTGGTGCGGGGCAATCAAGAGACCCAGTACTTC
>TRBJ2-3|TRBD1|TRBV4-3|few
CASSLNRQGSGTDTQYF
TGCGCCAGCAGCCTAAACAGACAGGGCAGTGGCACAGATACGCAGTATTTT
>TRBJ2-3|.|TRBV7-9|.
CASSSLRRGSTDTQYF
TGTGCCAGCAGCTCTCTGAGACGGGGGAGCACAGATACGCAGTATTTT
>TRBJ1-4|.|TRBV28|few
CASSMLGGSKKLFF
TGTGCCAGCAGTATGTTAGGGGGTTCCAAAAAACTGTTTTTT
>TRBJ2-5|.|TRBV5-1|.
CASSPLTSEETQYF
TGCGCCAGCAGCCCTTTGACCAGCGAAGAGACCCAGTACTTC
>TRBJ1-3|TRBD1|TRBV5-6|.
CASSRDRVGNTIYF
TGTGCCAGCAGCCGGGACAGGGTCGGAAACACCATATATTTT
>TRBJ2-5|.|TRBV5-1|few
CASSLEGQSFEQYF
TGCGCCAGCAGCTTGGAAGGACAGTCCTTTGAGCAGTACTTC
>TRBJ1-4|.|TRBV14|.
CASSQQGSEKLFF
TGTGCCAGCAGCCAGCAGGGCTCCGAAAAACTGTTTTTT
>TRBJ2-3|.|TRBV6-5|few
CASSYSTRPPDTQYF
TGTGCCAGCAGTTACTCGACAAGGCCCCCAGATACGCAGTATTTT
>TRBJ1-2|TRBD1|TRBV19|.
CASKETGDYGYTF
TGTGCCAGTAAAGAGACAGGGGACTATGGCTACACCTTC
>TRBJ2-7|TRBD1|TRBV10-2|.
CASSALQGSYEQYF
TGCGCCAGCAGTGCATTACAGGGGTCCTACGAGCAGTACTTC
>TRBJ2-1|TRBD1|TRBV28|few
CASSYEARQGSSYNEQFF
TGTGCCAGCAGTTATGAAGCTCGACAGGGGAGCTCCTACAATGAGCAGTTCTTC
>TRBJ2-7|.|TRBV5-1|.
CASSFVLGNYEQYF
TGCGCCAGCAGCTTCGTCTTGGGCAATTACGAGCAGTACTTC
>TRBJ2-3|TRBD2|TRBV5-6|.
CASSAEAGRDTQYF
TGTGCCAGCAGCGCAGAAGCGGGGAGGGATACGCAGTATTTT
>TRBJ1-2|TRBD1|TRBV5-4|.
CASSLSRDRFSNYGYTF
TGTGCCAGCAGCTTGTCCCGGGACAGGTTTAGTAACTATGGCTACACCTTC
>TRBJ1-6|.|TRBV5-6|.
CASSLSPGANNSPLHF
TGTGCCAGCAGCCTCTCTCCAGGGGCGAATAATTCACCCCTCCACTTT
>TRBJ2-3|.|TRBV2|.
CASRLGRADTDTQYF
TGTGCCAGCAGGCTCGGCAGGGCGGACACAGATACGCAGTATTTT
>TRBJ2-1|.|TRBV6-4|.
CASSKEIGYYNEQFF
TGTGCCAGCAGCAAGGAGATTGGGTACTACAATGAGCAGTTCTTC
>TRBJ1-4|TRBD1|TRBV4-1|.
CASSQAGTGHEKLFF
TGCGCCAGCAGCCAGGCCGGGACAGGGCATGAAAAACTGTTTTTT
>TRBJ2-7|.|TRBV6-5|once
CASKQAYEQYF
TGTGCCAGCAAACAAGCCTACGAGCAGTACTTC
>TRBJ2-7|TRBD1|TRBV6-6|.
CASRTGGVYEQYF
TGTGCCAGTCGGACAGGGGGCGTTTACGAGCAGTACTTC
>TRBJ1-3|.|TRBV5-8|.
CASSLLSSGNTIYF
TGTGCCAGCAGCTTGCTGAGCTCTGGAAACACCATATATTTT
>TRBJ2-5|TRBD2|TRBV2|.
CASSESSGIQETQYF
TGTGCCAGCAGTGAATCTAGCGGCATCCAAGAGACCCAGTACTTC
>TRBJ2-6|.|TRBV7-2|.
CASSSHSSSSGANVLTF
TGTGCCAGCAGCTCTCACTCGTCGAGCTCTGGGGCCAACGTCCTGACTTTC
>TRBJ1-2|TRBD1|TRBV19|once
CASSIQGERGYTF
TGTGCCAGTAGTATCCAGGGGGAGCGTGGCTACACCTTC
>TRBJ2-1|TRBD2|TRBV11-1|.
CASSGRLAGVNEQFF
TGTGCCAGCAGCGGAAGACTAGCGGGAGTCAATGAGCAGTTCTTC
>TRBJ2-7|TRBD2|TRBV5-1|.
CASSFRGGRSYEQYF
TGCGCCAGCAGCTTTCGGGGCGGGAGATCGTACGAGCAGTACTTC
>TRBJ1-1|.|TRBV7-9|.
CASTSSGSLEGAFF
TGTGCCAGCACCTCTTCTGGCAGCCTAGAGGGAGCTTTCTTT
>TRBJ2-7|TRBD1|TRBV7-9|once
CSSSRTGDEQYF
TGTTCCAGCAGCCGAACAGGGGACGAGCAGTACTTC
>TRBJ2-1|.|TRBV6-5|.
CASSYRGSPYNEQFF
TGTGCCAGCAGTTACAGGGGATCGCCGTACAATGAGCAGTTCTTC
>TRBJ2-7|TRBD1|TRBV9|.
CASSVDGTGIYEQYF
TGTGCCAGCAGCGTAGATGGGACAGGTATCTACGAGCAGTACTTC
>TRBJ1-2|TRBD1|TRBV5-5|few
CASSSRDRAYGYTF
TGTGCCAGCAGCAGCCGGGACAGGGCCTATGGCTACACCTTC
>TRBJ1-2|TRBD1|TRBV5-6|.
CASSFRGDRFYGYTF
TGTGCCAGCAGCTTCAGGGGGGACAGGTTCTATGGCTACACCTTC
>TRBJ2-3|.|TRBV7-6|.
CASSPSTDTQYF
TGTGCCAGCAGCCCGAGTACAGATACGCAGTATTTT
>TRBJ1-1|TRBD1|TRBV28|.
CASSPPQTGDTEAFF
TGTGCCAGCAGTCCACCACAAACAGGGGATACTGAAGCTTTCTTT
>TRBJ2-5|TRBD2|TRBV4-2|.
CASSQGTGGPRETQYF
TGTGCCAGCAGCCAAGGGACGGGGGGGCCCCGGGAGACCCAGTACTTC
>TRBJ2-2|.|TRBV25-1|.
CASSDSSLWSGELFF
TGTGCCAGCAGTGATTCTAGTCTGTGGTCCGGGGAGCTGTTTTTT
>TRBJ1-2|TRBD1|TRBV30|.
CAWSFQGAHYGYTF
TGTGCCTGGAGTTTCCAGGGGGCACACTATGGCTACACCTTC
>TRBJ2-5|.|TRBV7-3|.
CASSLNRDETQYF
TGTGCCAGCAGCTTAAACAGGGACGAGACCCAGTACTTC
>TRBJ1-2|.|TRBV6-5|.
CASSPQWSNYGYTF
TGTGCCAGCAGTCCACAGTGGTCTAACTATGGCTACACCTTC
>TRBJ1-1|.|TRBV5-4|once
CASSPYGASMNTEAFF
TGTGCCAGCAGCCCCTATGGAGCCTCCATGAACACTGAAGCTTTCTTT
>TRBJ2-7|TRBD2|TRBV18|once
CASSRIAGGSSHEQYF
TGTGCCAGCTCCCGAATAGCGGGGGGATCCTCCCACGAGCAGTACTTC
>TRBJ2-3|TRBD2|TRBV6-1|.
CASSEVTTSIREDTQYF
TGTGCCAGCAGTGAAGTGACGACTAGCATTCGGGAAGATACGCAGTATTTT
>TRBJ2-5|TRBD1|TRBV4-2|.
CASSQDTGTGKQTQYF
TGTGCCAGCAGCCAAGACACTGGGACAGGGAAACAGACCCAGTACTTC
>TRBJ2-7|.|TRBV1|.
CTSSQEALGQGPHYEQYF
TGCACCAGCAGCCAAGAGGCCCTTGGACAGGGGCCCCACTACGAGCAGTACTTC